This T cell receptor (beta chain) stems from a study of blood T cell repertoires in COVID-19 (dated by TCRdb to between 2020 and 2021). Some background on the complete study: Samples covering the acute and convalescent phases of COVID-19 were provided by collaborators in the United States, Italy and Spain. Where available, HLA class I and class II types were taken from metadata supplied by the sample provider and were not determined by assay-based typing. The prospective study material was composed of cDNA or gDNA derived from T cells, B-cell-depleted T cells, or PBMCs. The repertoires were made available in a free public database intended to serve as a resource for research on the immune response to SARS-CoV-2. Deeply sampled blood TCRbeta repertoires from subjects exposed to, actively infected with, or recovered from COVID-19 were included in the dataset. Samples came from the ongoing ImmuneRACE study (first 160 participants) plus 1,254 subjects from 6 global collaborators. Nearly every sample came with metadata listing a de-identified subject ID, COVID-19 status, age in years and sex.

V has 1 base trimmed and J has 4 bases trimmed; junction bases matching no gene number 3. The CDR3 covers 15 residues, taking in both the cysteine and the phenylalanine. This entry keeps only the CDR3 DNA: 45 bases, framed from base 1. As encoded in the germline V gene, CDR1 is LGHNA while CDR2 is YSLEER. The immunoSEQ Assay, a bias-controlled multiplex PCR, was used to amplify TCRbeta CDR3 regions from genomic DNA. As for how the authors treated the data: Within the assay, amplification of reference gene primers was used to estimate how many nucleated cells each sample contained. To quantify the absolute abundance of each unique TCRbeta CDR3 rearrangement, sequence reads were collapsed and filtered. For each sample, productive Simpson clonality was calculated as the square root of Simpson's diversity index over productive rearrangements. TCRdb re-hosts the immuneACCESS table, in-frame sequences only. Its copies lack some clones; in the studies checked, an unresolved V gene accounts for under half of them, and the cause for the rest is not known. The V and J calls and clone size come from that table; D and trimming were worked out from the DNA. The sample includes around 99,000 clones, with around 82% observed a single time. The ten biggest clones cover roughly 4.7% of the sample.

Each collaborating institution followed its own protocols to collect whole blood in K2EDTA tubes. For TCRbeta analysis, collaborators shipped samples in one of three forms: frozen whole blood, isolated PBMCs, or DNA extracted from either of those sample types. Details on this clone: No cognate antigen has been identified for it. No quality values exist for individual bases; no much larger clone is one base distant.

Here is what the overall study found, with its caveats: The quantity of clinical and demographic metadata differed by source and by participant and was supplied without curation.

Source material: peripheral blood. The sequence joins TRBV4-3 to TRBJ2-1; TRBD2 matches 8 bases in the middle. The TCR comes from a human donor in a cohort sampled during active or convalescent COVID-19. This receptor carries the CDR3 CASSQGLARYNEQFF. The nucleotide sequence is given as TGCGCCAGCAGCCAAGGACTAGCGAGGTACAATGAGCAGTTCTTC.